The T cell receptor beta chain described here comes from a study of T-cell memory formation after mild COVID-19. Notes on the study in general: Later expanders leaned toward CD4+, whereas clones contracting from day 15 to 85 were balanced CD4/CD8.

A single record per CDR3 protein comes from TCRdb applying MiXCR to the 5' RACE reads. In the table there are roughly 130,000 distinct CDR3 sequences, more than 15% of which are singletons. As to this clonotype: The antigen is unknown.

The germline V gene encodes CDR1 SGHTA and CDR2 FQGTGA. Trimming pared 4 bases from V and 0 bases from J, leaving 10 bases between. This CDR3 has 15 residues. This TCR was sampled from a man aged 18-30 years who had mild COVID-19 (a few samples of this study predate the infection). Cell type and time point are not known. The rearrangement joins TRBV7-3 to TRBJ2-1, with a tentative D call TRBD2 (6 bases). Sample: PBMCs or a T cell subset sorted from them (not recorded which). The CDR3 loop is CASSSRLVSYNEQFF. The DNA of the CDR3 is TGTGCCAGCAGCTCTCGACTAGTCTCCTACAATGAGCAGTTCTTC.